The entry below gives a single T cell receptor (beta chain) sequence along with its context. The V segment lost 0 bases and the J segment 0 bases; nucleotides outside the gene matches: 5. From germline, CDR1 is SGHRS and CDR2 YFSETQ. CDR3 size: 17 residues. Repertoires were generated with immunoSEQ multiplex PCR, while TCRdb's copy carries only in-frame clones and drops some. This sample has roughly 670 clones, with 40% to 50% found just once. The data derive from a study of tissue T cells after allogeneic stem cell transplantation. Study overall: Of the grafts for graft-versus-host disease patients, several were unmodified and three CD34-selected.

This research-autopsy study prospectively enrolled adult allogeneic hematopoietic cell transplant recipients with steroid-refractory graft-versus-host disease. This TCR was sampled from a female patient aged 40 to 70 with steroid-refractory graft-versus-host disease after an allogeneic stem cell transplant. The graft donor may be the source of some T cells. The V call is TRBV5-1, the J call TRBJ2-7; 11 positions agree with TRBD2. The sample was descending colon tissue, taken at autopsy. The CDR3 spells CASSLGLAGLRSYEQYF. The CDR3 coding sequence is TGCGCCAGCAGCTTGGGACTAGCGGGGCTACGCTCCTACGAGCAGTACTTC. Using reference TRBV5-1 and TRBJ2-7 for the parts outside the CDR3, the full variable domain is KAGVTQTPRYLIKTRGQQVTLSCSPISGHRSVSWYQQTPGQGLQFLFEYFSETQRNKGNFPGRFSGRQFSNSRSEMNVSTLELGDSALYLCASSLGLAGLRSYEQYFGPGTRLTVT.